Reported below is one T cell receptor (beta chain). Its antigen is currently unknown. This entry comes from a study of blood T cells in healthy people across ages. Study-wide results and limits: The diversity estimates, figures obtained from one million T cells, were considered underestimates.

The donors, all healthy, were Caucasians living in Russia, aged about 6 to 95. The authors ran a second PCR of roughly 6 to 11 cycles using a sample-barcoded 5' primer and a J-beta primer mix. Each cDNA molecule was tagged by a template-switch adaptor with 12 random nucleotides. TCRdb analysed the 5' RACE reads with MiXCR anew, one entry per CDR3 protein. Among 650,000 to 700,000 distinct CDR3 sequences listed, about 51% were seen once. Sequencing was performed on blood. The TCR comes from a woman of 80 years or more in good health.

CDR3 region: CATSDTRTGETEAFF. CDR3 DNA: TGTGCCACCAGTGATACCAGGACAGGAGAGACTGAAGCTTTCTTT. The J gene is TRBJ1-1, the V gene TRBV24-1; 7 bases are a match to TRBD1. The V segment lost 3 bases and the J segment 5 bases; nucleotides outside the gene matches: 8. The CDR3 length is 15 residues. Germline values: CDR1 KGHDR, CDR2 SFDVKD.